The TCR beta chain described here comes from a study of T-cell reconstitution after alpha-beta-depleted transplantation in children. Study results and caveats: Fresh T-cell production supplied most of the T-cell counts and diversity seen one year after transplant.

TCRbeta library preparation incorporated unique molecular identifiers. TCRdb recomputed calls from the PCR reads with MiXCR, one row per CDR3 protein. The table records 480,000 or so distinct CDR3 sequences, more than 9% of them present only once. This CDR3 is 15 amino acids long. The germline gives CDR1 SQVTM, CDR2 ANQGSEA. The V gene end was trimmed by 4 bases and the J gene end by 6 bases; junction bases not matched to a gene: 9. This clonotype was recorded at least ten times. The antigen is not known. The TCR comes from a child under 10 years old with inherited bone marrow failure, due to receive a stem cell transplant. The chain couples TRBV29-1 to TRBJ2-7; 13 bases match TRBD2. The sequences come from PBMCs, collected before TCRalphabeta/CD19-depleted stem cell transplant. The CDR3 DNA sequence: TGCAGCGTTGTACCGACTAGCGGGAGGAGGGGCGAGCAGTACTTC. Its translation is CSVVPTSGRRGEQYF.